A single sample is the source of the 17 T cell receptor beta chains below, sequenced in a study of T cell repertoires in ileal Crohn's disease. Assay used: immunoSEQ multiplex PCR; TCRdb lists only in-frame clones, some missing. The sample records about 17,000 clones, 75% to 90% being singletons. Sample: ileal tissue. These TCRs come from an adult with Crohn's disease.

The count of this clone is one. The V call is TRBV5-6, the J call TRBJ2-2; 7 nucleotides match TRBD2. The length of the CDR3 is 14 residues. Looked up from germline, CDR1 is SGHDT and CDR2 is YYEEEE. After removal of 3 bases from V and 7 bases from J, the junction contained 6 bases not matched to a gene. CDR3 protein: CASSSLGGIGELFF. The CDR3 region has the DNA TGTGCCAGCAGCTCCCTGGGGGGGATCGGGGAGCTGTTTTTT.

The CDR3 loop is CASSFQGAPDYGYTF. The CDR3 bases are TGTGCCAGCAGCTTCCAGGGGGCCCCTGACTATGGCTACACCTTC. The chain is built from TRBV5-4 and TRBJ1-2; 8 bases match TRBD1. The CDR3 has 15 residues. In germline, CDR1 is SGHNT, CDR2 YYREEE (reference sequence). V shed 2 bases and J 3 bases; nucleotides not matched to a gene: 6.

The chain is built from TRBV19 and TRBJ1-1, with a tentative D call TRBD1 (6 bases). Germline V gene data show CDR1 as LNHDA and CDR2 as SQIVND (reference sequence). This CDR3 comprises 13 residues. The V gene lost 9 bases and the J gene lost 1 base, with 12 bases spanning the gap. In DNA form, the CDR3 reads TGTGCCAGCCTCGACAGGCCGAACACTGAAGCTTTCTTT. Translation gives CASLDRPNTEAFF.

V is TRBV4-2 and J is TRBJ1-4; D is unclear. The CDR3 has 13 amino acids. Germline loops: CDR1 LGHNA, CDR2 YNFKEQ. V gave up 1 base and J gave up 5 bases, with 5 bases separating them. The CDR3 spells CASSQAFNEKLFF. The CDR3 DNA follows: TGTGCCAGCAGCCAAGCTTTCAATGAAAAACTGTTTTTT.

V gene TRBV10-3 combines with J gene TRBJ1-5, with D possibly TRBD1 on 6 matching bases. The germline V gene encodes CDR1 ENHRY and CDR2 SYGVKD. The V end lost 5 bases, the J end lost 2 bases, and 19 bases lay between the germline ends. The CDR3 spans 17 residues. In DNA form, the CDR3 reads TGTGCCATCAGTATATACAGGGACCACCAGGGCAATCAGCCCCAGCATTTT. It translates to CAISIYRDHQGNQPQHF.

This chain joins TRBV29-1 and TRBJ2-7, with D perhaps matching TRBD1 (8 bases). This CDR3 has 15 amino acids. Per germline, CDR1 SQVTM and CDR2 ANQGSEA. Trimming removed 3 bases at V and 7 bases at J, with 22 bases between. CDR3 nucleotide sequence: TGCAGCGTTGAGCCTAGACAGGGGAGGGATGGGGAGCAGTACTTC. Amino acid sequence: CSVEPRQGRDGEQYF.

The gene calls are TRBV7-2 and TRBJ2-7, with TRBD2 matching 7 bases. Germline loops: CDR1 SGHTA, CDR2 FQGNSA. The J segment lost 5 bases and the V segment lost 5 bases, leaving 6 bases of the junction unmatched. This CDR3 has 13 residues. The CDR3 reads CASSRGVFNEQYF. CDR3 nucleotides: TGTGCCAGCAGCCGGGGGGTATTCAACGAGCAGTACTTC.

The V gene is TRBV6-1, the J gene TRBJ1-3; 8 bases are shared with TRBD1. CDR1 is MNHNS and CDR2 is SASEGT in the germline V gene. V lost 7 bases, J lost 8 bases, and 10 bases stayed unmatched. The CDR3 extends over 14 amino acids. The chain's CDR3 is CASKKQGEVDTIYF. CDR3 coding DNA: TGTGCCAGCAAGAAACAGGGGGAGGTCGACACCATATATTTT.

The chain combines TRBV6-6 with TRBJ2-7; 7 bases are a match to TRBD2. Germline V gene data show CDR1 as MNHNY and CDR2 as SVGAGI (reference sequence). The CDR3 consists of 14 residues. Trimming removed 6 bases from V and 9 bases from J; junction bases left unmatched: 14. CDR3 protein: CASSYLAGEKGQYF. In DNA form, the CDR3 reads TGTGCCAGCAGCTACCTGGCGGGGGAAAAGGGGCAGTACTTC.

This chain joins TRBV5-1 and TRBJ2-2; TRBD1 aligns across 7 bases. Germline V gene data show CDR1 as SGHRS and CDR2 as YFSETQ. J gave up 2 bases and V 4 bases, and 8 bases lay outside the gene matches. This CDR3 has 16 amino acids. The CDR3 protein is CASSKGDRSNTGELFF. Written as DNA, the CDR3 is TGCGCCAGCAGCAAGGGGGACAGAAGCAACACCGGGGAGCTGTTTTTT.

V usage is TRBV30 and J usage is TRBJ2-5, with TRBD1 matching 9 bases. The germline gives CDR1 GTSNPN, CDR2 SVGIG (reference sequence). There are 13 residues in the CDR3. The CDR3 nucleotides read TGTACCACGGGACAGGGCTGGCGAGAGACCCAGTACTTC. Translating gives CTTGQGWRETQYF.

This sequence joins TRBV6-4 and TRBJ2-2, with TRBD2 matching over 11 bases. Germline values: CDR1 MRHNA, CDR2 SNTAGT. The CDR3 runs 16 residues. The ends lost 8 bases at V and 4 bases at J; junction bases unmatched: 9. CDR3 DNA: TGTGCCAGCCGAATAACTAGCGGGGGTATCACCGGGGAGCTGTTTTTT. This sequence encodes CASRITSGGITGELFF.

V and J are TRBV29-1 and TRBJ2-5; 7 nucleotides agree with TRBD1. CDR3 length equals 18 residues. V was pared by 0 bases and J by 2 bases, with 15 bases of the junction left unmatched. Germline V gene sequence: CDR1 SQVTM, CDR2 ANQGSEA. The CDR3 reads CSVEDLRDSDSLQETQYF. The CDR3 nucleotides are TGCAGCGTTGAAGATCTTCGGGACAGCGATTCCTTACAAGAGACCCAGTACTTC.

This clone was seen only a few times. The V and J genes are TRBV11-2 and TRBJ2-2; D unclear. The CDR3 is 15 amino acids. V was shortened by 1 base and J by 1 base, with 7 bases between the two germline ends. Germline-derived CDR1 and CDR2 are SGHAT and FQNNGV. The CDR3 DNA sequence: TGTGCCAGCAGCTTAGTACCACAGAACACCGGGGAGCTGTTTTTT. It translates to CASSLVPQNTGELFF.

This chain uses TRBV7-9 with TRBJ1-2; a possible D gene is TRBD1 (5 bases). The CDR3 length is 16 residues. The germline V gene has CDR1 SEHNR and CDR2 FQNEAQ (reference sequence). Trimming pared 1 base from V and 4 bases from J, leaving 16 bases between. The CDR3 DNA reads TGTGCCAGCAGCTTAGGCTCCCCTAGGGGAACCTATGGCTACACCTTC. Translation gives CASSLGSPRGTYGYTF. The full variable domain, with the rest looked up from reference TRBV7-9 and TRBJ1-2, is DTGVSQNPRHKITKRGQNVTFRCDPISEHNRLYWYRQTLGQGPEFLTYFQNEAQLEKSRLLSDRFSAERPKGSFSTLEIQRTEQGDSAMYLCASSLGSPRGTYGYTFGSGTRLTVV.

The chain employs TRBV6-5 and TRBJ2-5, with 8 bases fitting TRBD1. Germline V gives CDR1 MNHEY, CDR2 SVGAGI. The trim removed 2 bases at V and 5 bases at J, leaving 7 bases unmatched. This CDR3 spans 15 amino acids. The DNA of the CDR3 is TGTGCCAGCAGTTACGGAAGCTACAGGGGGGAGACCCAGTACTTC. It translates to CASSYGSYRGETQYF.

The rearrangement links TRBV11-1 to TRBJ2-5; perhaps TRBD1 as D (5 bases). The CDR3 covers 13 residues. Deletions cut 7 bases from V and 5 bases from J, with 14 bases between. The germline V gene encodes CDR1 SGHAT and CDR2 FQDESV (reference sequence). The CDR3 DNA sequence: TGTGCCAGCAATTCAGAAGGGGCGGAGACCCAGTACTTC. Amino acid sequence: CASNSEGAETQYF.